This T cell receptor (beta chain) originates from a study of blood T cell repertoires in COVID-19. Method: immunoSEQ multiplex PCR; TCRdb's copy keeps in-frame clones and lacks some. Of 140,000 to 150,000 clones in the sample, 75% to 90% were seen once. This CDR3 has 16 residues. Germline CDR1 is SGHNT and CDR2 is YENEEA. Trimming took off 5 bases at V and 1 base at J, with 14 bases between the two ends. This sequence joins TRBV11-3 and TRBJ2-2; D might be TRBD2 (6 bases). The source of this sequence is a human donor in a cohort sampled during active COVID-19. Specimen: peripheral blood. The DNA of the CDR3 is TGTGCCAGCAGCGCTAGTGGGCGGGGGAACACCGGGGAGCTGTTTTTT. The encoded protein is CASSASGRGNTGELFF. Full variable domain (remainder filled in from reference TRBV11-3 and TRBJ2-2): EAGVVQSPRYKIIEKKQPVAFWCNPISGHNTLYWYLQNLGQGPELLIRYENEEAVDDSQLPKDRFSAERLKGVDSTLKIQPAELGDSAVYLCASSASGRGNTGELFFGEGSRLTVL.